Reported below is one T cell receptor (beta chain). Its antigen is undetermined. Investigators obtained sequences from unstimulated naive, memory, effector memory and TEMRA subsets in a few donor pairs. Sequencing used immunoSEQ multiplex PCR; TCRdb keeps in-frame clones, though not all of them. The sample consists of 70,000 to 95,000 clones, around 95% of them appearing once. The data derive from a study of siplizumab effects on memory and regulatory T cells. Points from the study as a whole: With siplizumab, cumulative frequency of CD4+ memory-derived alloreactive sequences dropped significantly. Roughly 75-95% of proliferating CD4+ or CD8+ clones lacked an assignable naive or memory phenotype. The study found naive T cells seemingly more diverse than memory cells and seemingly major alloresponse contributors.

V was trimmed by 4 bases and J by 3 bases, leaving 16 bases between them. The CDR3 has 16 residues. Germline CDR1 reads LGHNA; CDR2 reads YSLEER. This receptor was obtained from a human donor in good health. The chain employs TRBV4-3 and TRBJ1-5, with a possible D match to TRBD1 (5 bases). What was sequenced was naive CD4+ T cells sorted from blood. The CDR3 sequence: CASSPQVGGINQPQHF. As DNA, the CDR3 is TGCGCCAGCAGCCCCCAGGTTGGGGGGATCAATCAGCCCCAGCATTTT.